The T cell receptor (beta chain) described here comes from a study of CD8 T cells in ankylosing spondylitis. Molecular-barcoded quantitative 5'-RACE produced these TCR beta libraries. TCRdb redid the calling of the 5' RACE reads with MiXCR, one entry per CDR3 protein. The sample records around 150,000 distinct CDR3 sequences, roughly 6.6% being singletons. Germline CDR1 KGHSH, CDR2 LQKENI. The CDR3 loop spans 14 amino acids. V lost 0 bases, J lost 4 bases, and 9 bases lay in between. The study, taken as a whole, reports: Seven to nine highly homologous variants formed a TCR beta motif that appeared characteristic of ankylosing spondylitis blood. In the blood and synovial fluid of reactive arthritis, some motif variants had been previously reported.

This clonotype was picked up many times. Its antigen is unknown. The sequence derives from a female donor with ankylosing spondylitis or in good health (not recorded which). The chain employs TRBV18 and TRBJ1-1; D is ambiguous. The specimen sequenced was blood, either unsorted or a sorted T cell fraction (not recorded which). The CDR3 DNA reads as TGTGCCAGCTCACCACCGGGGTGGAGCACTGAAGCTTTCTTT. Amino acid sequence: CASSPPGWSTEAFF.